What follows is one T cell receptor beta chain and its context. In the authors' workflow: Reference gene primer amplification yielded estimated nucleated cell counts. TCRdb keeps only in-frame clones here, not all; method: immunoSEQ multiplex PCR. D and trimming come from the DNA, and the V and J calls and clone size come from that table. The data show over 250,000 clones, about 85% seen once. The data belong to a study of blood T cell repertoires in COVID-19. In the study overall: Donors in the United States, Italy and Spain gave samples during acute or convalescent COVID-19.

CDR1 is SGHAT and CDR2 is FQNNGV in the germline V gene. V dropped 4 bases and J dropped 7; count of bases not matched to a gene: 7. There are 14 residues in the CDR3. The rearrangement joins TRBV11-2 to TRBJ1-1; the match to TRBD1 covers 9 bases. Sequences were obtained from peripheral blood. The clonotype was recovered from a human donor in a cohort sampled during active COVID-19. This CDR3 is CASSSSDRGGEAFF. DNA for the CDR3: TGTGCCAGCAGCTCCTCGGACAGGGGAGGTGAAGCTTTCTTT. The full variable domain, in which reference TRBV11-2 and TRBJ1-1 provide the parts outside the CDR3, is EAGVAQSPRYKIIEKRQSVAFWCNPISGHATLYWYQQILGQGPKLLIQFQNNGVVDDSQLPKDRFSAERLKGVDSTLKIQPAKLEDSAVYLCASSSSDRGGEAFFGQGTRLTVV.